The 13 T cell receptor beta chains listed next were all sequenced from one sample in a study of cytomegalovirus exposure and HLA in healthy donors. Primers included in the PCR were 60 Vbeta and 13 Jbeta primers. TCRdb's table, derived via immunoSEQ multiplex PCR, lists solely in-frame clones and lacks some. The table records 200,000 or so clones, roughly 84% of them present only once. Sequenced input: PBMCs. The receptors stem from a girl under three years old in good health and CMV-seronegative.

In its sample, this clone was seen a few times. The chain employs TRBV9 and TRBJ1-6, with D hard to call. This CDR3 is built from 16 residues. Looked up from germline, CDR1 is SGDLS and CDR2 is YYNGEE. The V end lost 4 bases, the J end lost 8 bases, and 19 bases lay between the germline ends. CDR3: CASSRGGSSRYSPLHF. CDR3 DNA: TGTGCCAGCAGCAGAGGAGGCAGCTCGCGGTATTCACCCCTCCACTTT.

CDR3 nucleotide sequence: TGTGCCAGCAGTTTCTATCACAGCAATTCACCCCTCCACTTT. Protein product: CASSFYHSNSPLHF. V and J are TRBV27 and TRBJ1-6; no clear D. Germline CDR1 is MNHEY and CDR2 is SMNVEV (reference sequence). Trimming took 3 bases from V and 7 from J, leaving 10 bases between them. The CDR3 is 14 amino acids.

This sequence joins TRBV5-1 and TRBJ2-2; TRBD2 might be the D (6 bases). V was cut by 8 bases and J by 6 bases, with 11 bases left in between. The CDR3 runs to 12 residues. Germline V CDR1 and CDR2: SGHRS, YFSETQ. As DNA, the CDR3 is TGCGCCAGTCAACCGGGGGCCGGGGAGCTGTTTTTT. The encoded protein is CASQPGAGELFF.

The CDR3 is CASRRKTDQFYQPQHF. The CDR3 DNA reads as TGCGCCAGTCGGAGGAAAACGGACCAATTTTATCAGCCCCAGCATTTT. The rearrangement links TRBV5-1 to TRBJ1-5; D gene uncertain. CDR1 SGHRS and CDR2 YFSETQ come from the germline V gene. This CDR3 has 16 residues. Trimming removed 8 bases from V and 5 bases from J, with 23 bases in between.

This clone was found once. This chain connects TRBV5-1 to TRBJ1-1; 7 nucleotides agree with TRBD1. V lost 4 bases, J lost 8 bases, and 11 bases stayed unmatched. The CDR3 sequence is 14 residues long. Germline lookup yields CDR1 SGHRS and CDR2 YFSETQ. CDR3 sequence: CASSLPGQYREAFF. In DNA, the CDR3 is TGCGCCAGCAGCCTACCGGGACAGTATAGGGAAGCTTTCTTT.

As to this clone: The junction departs from the called germline gene at one end, perhaps through a read error. The rearrangement uses TRBV7-9 and TRBJ1-2; D possibly corresponds to TRBD1 (5 bases). Germline values: CDR1 SEHNR, CDR2 FQNEAQ (reference sequence). The CDR3 is 19 residues long. In DNA, the CDR3 is TGTTCCAGCAGCTTCCCTCTTAGACAGACGAGACCCAAAAACTATGGCTACACCTTC. Its protein product is CSSSFPLRQTRPKNYGYTF.

V is TRBV5-4 and J is TRBJ1-6; 7 bases match TRBD1. V lost 0 bases to trimming and J lost 8 bases; unmatched junction nucleotides: 8. Germline V CDR1 and CDR2: SGHNT, YYREEE (reference sequence). The CDR3 is 16 residues long. CDR3 nucleotide sequence: TGTGCCAGCAGCTTGGAAGGAGGGGGCGGTCATTCACCCCTCCACTTT. It codes for CASSLEGGGGHSPLHF.

The chain joins TRBV11-2 to TRBJ2-3; 8 positions agree with TRBD2. Germline loops: CDR1 SGHAT, CDR2 FQNNGV. V lost 4 bases to trimming and J lost 2 bases; unmatched junction nucleotides: 5. The CDR3 contains 15 residues. The CDR3 is CASSSGTSHTDTQYF. In nucleotides, the CDR3 is TGTGCCAGCAGCTCCGGGACTAGTCACACAGATACGCAGTATTTT.

The rearrangement uses TRBV4-2 and TRBJ2-7, with 10 bases matching TRBD2. This CDR3 spans 16 amino acids. With 1 base clipped from V and 6 bases from J, the junction kept 9 bases outside the gene matches. CDR1 and CDR2 (germline): LGHNA, YNFKEQ. The CDR3 spells CASSQGYQREGREQYF. Here the CDR3 DNA reads TGTGCCAGCAGCCAAGGCTATCAGCGGGAGGGCCGCGAGCAGTACTTC.

J is TRBJ2-2 and V is TRBV30; 8 bases match TRBD2. After removal of 2 bases from V and 5 bases from J, the junction contained 7 bases not matched to a gene. The germline V gene has CDR1 GTSNPN and CDR2 SVGIG (reference sequence). The CDR3 runs to 15 residues. CDR3 residues: CAWSRRGGWTGELFF. The CDR3 DNA is TGTGCCTGGAGTCGACGGGGGGGCTGGACCGGGGAGCTGTTTTTT.

V and J are TRBV21-1 and TRBJ2-5; the DNA was not used to check the table's D call, TRBD2. TRBV21-1 is marked as a pseudogene. The CDR3 length is 12 residues. CDR3 sequence reads: CASSPPGETQYF. CDR3 in DNA: TGTGCCAGCAGCCCCCCGGGAGAGACCCAGTACTTC.

V is TRBV5-6 and J is TRBJ2-5, with TRBD2 matching 10 bases. The germline V gene encodes CDR1 SGHDT and CDR2 YYEEEE. This CDR3 comprises 15 residues. Trimming removed 1 base from V and 2 bases from J; junction bases left unmatched: 2. DNA for the CDR3: TGTGCCAGCAGCTTGATAGCGGGGGGACAAGAGACCCAGTACTTC. As protein: CASSLIAGGQETQYF.

This chain links TRBV6-5 with TRBJ1-1; D remains ambiguous. V shed 4 bases and J shed 3 bases, with 9 bases lying between them. This CDR3 region has 13 residues. The germline CDR1 and CDR2 sequences are MNHEY and SVGAGI. The CDR3 bases are TGTGCCAGCAGTTCCCCAGGCTACACTGAAGCTTTCTTT. Translating gives CASSSPGYTEAFF.